This entry lists 8 T cell receptor beta chains sequenced from one sample in a study of shared clonotypes between healthy human individuals. Data came from immunoSEQ multiplex PCR; TCRdb stores just in-frame clones and leaves some out. The sample yields approximately 650,000 clones, about 95% seen once. CD45RO-negative, CCR7-selected cells formed the naive CD8 fraction, which excluded terminally differentiated effector memory CD45RA+ cells. Material for sequencing was naive CD8+ T cells sorted from blood. Receptor source: a woman aged 30 to 39 in good health.

The gene calls are TRBV5-1 and TRBJ1-3; D unresolved. The CDR3 sequence is 15 residues long. The ends were cut back, 4 bases at V and 0 bases at J, with 11 bases in the middle. CDR1 is SGHRS, CDR2 YFSETQ, per germline. The CDR3 loop is CASSPDGNSGNTIYF. The CDR3 region has the DNA TGCGCCAGCAGCCCGGACGGGAACTCTGGAAACACCATATATTTT.

This clone was detected once. V gene TRBV20-1 combines with J gene TRBJ1-2; D call uncertain. Germline values: CDR1 DFQATT, CDR2 SNEGSKA (reference sequence). The ends were cut back, 6 bases at V and 8 bases at J, with 13 bases in the middle. The CDR3 consists of 11 residues. The CDR3 protein is CSAPSPGGYTF. CDR3 bases: TGCAGTGCCCCGTCACCCGGCGGCTACACCTTC.

This chain joins TRBV11-1 and TRBJ2-7; D is possibly TRBD2 (5 bases). Deletions cut 1 base from V and 2 bases from J, with 9 bases between. Germline values: CDR1 SGHAT, CDR2 FQDESV (reference sequence). The CDR3 loop spans 14 amino acids. The CDR3 coding sequence is TGTGCCAGCAGCTTAGTGGCCGGGGCCTACGAGCAGTACTTC. It codes for CASSLVAGAYEQYF.

CDR3 loop: CASSVMVGPTYEQYF. CDR3 bases: TGTGCCAGCAGTGTTATGGTTGGGCCTACCTACGAGCAGTACTTC. The chain recombines TRBV28 with TRBJ2-5; D is unclear. The J call is in doubt because the DNA end fits TRBJ2-7 better. The CDR3 contains 15 residues. The germline V gene has CDR1 MDHEN and CDR2 SYDVKM.

This clone was counted only a few times. This specimen includes other DNA sequences encoding the same CDR3. V gene TRBV19 combines with J gene TRBJ2-1, with D possibly being TRBD2 (5 bases). Deletions cut 3 bases from V and 12 bases from J, with 12 bases between. There are 12 residues in the CDR3. The germline gives CDR1 LNHDA, CDR2 SQIVND (reference sequence). The CDR3 reads CASSIGGSGQFF. The CDR3 coding sequence is TGTGCCAGTAGTATTGGAGGCAGTGGGCAGTTCTTC.

The chain recombines TRBV7-9 with TRBJ2-5, with 7 bases aligning to TRBD2. With 1 base clipped from V and 4 bases from J, the junction kept 9 bases outside the gene matches. The CDR3 is made up of 16 amino acids. Germline CDR1 SEHNR, CDR2 FQNEAQ (reference sequence). The CDR3 loop is CASSLGWEGRRETQYF. CDR3 sequence (DNA): TGTGCCAGCAGCTTAGGGTGGGAGGGCCGGAGAGAGACCCAGTACTTC.

Notes on this clone: It is unclear where the CDR3 begins or ends on the DNA, so no DNA is shown, and the CDR3 is as TCRdb lists it. The V and J genes are TRBV21-1 and TRBJ2-7; the tabulated D call, TRBD2, remains unverified against the DNA. TRBV21-1 is recorded as a pseudogene. The CDR3 totals 15 residues, both ends included. The CDR3 loop reads CASSKVGSGTYEQYF.

The chain has TRBV14 and TRBJ2-1, with TRBD1 matching 10 bases. The V and J ends lost 1 base and 6 bases, in that order; junction bases with no gene match: 9. This CDR3 spans 17 amino acids. Germline-derived CDR1 and CDR2 are SGHDN and FVKESK. The CDR3 DNA follows: TGTGCCAGCAGCCAAGCATTTCGGGACAGGGGTTCCAATGAGCAGTTCTTC. This codes for CASSQAFRDRGSNEQFF. The variable domain in full, completed from reference TRBV14 and TRBJ2-1, reads EAGVTQFPSHSVIEKGQTVTLRCDPISGHDNLYWYRRVMGKEIKFLLHFVKESKQDESGMPNNRFLAERTGGTYSTLKVQPAELEDSGVYFCASSQAFRDRGSNEQFFGPGTRLTVL.